The count of the clone carrying this T cell receptor beta chain is one. The CDR3 is 15 residues long. Losses at the gene ends were 0 bases for V and 4 bases for J; bases not matched to a gene: 1. The germline CDR1 and CDR2 sequences are SEHNR and FQNEAQ (reference sequence). Under the authors' procedure: Nucleated cell number was recorded as an estimate derived from reference gene primer amplification. Sequencing used immunoSEQ multiplex PCR; TCRdb keeps in-frame clones, though not all of them. The DNA was the basis for D and trimming; V, J and clone size are from that table. The sample shows around 130,000 clones, approximately 84% of them seen only once. This record belongs to a study of blood T cell repertoires in COVID-19. Turning to the study itself: Acute-phase and convalescent COVID-19 samples originated in the United States, Italy and Spain. T cells, B-cell-depleted T cells, or PBMCs provided the cDNA or gDNA that served as material.

The chain employs TRBV7-9 and TRBJ1-5; 9 nucleotides agree with TRBD1. The receptor comes from an older woman with acute or convalescent COVID-19. Sequenced sample: peripheral blood. The CDR3 coding sequence is TGTGCCAGCAGCTTAGCCGGGACAGGGAATCAGCCCCAGCATTTT. It codes for CASSLAGTGNQPQHF.